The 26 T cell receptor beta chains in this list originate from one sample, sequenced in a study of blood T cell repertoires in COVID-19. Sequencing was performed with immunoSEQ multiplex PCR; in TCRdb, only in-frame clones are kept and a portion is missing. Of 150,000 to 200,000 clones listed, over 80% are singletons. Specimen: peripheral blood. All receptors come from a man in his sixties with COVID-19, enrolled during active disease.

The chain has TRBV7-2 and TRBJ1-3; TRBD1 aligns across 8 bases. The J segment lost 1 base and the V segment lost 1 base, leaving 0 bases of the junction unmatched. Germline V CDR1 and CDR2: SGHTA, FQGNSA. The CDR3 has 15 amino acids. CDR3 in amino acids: CASSLDRGSGNTIYF. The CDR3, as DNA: TGTGCCAGCAGCTTAGACAGGGGGTCTGGAAACACCATATATTTT.

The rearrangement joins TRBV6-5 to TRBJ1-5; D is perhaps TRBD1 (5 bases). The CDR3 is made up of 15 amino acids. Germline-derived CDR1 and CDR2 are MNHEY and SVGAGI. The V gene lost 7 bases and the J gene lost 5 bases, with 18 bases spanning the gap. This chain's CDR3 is CASTPQGSGDQPQHF. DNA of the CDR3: TGTGCCAGCACGCCGCAGGGCTCGGGGGATCAGCCCCAGCATTTT.

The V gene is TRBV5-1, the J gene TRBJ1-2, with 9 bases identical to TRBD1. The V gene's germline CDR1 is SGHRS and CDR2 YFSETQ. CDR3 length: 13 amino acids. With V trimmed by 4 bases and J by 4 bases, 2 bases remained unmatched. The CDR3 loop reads CASSTGQGYGYTF. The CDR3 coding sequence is TGCGCCAGCAGCACGGGACAGGGCTATGGCTACACCTTC.

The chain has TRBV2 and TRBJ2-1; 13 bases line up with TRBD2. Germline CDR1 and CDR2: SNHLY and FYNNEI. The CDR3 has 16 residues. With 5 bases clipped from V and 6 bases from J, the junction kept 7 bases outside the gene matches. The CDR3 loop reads CASSRLAGGRANEQFF. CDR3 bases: TGTGCCAGCAGTCGACTAGCGGGAGGCAGGGCCAATGAGCAGTTCTTC.

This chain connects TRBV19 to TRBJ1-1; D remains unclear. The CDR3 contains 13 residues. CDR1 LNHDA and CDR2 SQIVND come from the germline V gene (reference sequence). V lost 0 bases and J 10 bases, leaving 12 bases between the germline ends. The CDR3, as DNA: TGTGCCAGTAGTATAGATGGGTCGGGGATAGCTTTCTTT. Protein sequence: CASSIDGSGIAFF.

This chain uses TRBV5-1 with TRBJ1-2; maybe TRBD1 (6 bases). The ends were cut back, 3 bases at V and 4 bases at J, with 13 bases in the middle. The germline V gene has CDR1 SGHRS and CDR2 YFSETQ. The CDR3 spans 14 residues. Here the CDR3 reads CASSYDRPSYGYTF. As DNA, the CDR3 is TGCGCCAGCAGCTATGACAGGCCAAGCTATGGCTACACCTTC.

The CDR3 sequence: CASSYPKDFPSSGNTIYF. The DNA for the CDR3 is TGTGCCAGCAGTTACCCGAAGGACTTCCCGAGCTCTGGAAACACCATATATTTT. The chain is built from TRBV6-2 or TRBV6-3 and TRBJ1-3; D is unclear. Germline assignment: CDR1 MNHEY and CDR2 SVGEGT. This CDR3 has 18 residues. Trimming removed 2 bases from V and 0 bases from J, with 17 bases in between.

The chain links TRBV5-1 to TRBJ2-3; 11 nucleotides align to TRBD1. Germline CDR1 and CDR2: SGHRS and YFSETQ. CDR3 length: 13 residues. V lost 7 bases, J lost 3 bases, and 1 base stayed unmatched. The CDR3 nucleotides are TGCGCCAGCCGGGACAGGGGGACAGATACGCAGTATTTT. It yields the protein CASRDRGTDTQYF.

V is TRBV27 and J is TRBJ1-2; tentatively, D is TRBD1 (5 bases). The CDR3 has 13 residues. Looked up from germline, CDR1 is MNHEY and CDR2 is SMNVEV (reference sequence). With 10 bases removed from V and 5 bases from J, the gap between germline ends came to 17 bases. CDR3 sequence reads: CATQMTAGYGYTF. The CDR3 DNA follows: TGTGCCACCCAAATGACAGCAGGATATGGCTACACCTTC.

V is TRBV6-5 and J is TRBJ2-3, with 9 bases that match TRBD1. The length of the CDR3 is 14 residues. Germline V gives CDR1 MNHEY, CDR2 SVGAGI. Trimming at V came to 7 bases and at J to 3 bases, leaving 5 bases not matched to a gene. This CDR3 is CASKGTGYTDTQYF. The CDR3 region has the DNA TGTGCCAGCAAGGGGACAGGGTATACAGATACGCAGTATTTT.

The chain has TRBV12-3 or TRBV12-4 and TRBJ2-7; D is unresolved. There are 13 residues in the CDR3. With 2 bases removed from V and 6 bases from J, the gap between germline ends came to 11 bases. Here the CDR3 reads CASSLRQLGEQYF. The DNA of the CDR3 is TGTGCCAGCAGTTTAAGACAACTGGGCGAGCAGTACTTC.

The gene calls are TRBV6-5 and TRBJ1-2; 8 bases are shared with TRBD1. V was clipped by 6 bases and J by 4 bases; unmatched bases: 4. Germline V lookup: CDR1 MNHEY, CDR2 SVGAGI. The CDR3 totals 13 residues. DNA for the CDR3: TGTGCCAGCAGGGCCGACAGGGGCTATGGCTACACCTTC. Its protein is CASRADRGYGYTF.

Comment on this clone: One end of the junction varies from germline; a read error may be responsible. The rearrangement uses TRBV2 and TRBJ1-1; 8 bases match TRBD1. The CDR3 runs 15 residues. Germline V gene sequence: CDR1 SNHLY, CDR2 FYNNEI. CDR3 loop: CVSSEGGTGNTEAFF. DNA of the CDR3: TGTGTCAGCAGTGAAGGCGGGACAGGGAACACTGAAGCTTTCTTT.

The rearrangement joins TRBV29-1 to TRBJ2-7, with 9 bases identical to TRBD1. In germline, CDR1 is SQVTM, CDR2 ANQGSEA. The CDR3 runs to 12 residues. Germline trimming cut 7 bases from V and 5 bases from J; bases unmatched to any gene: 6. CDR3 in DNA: TGCAGCGCAGGGACAGGGAGCCACGAGCAGTACTTC. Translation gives CSAGTGSHEQYF.

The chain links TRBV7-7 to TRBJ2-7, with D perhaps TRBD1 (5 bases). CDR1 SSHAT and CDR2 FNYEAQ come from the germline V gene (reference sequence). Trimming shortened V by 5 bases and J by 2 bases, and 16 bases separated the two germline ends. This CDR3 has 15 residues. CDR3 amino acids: CASSPAQGNTYEQYF. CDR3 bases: TGTGCCAGCAGCCCCGCCCAGGGAAATACCTACGAGCAGTACTTC.

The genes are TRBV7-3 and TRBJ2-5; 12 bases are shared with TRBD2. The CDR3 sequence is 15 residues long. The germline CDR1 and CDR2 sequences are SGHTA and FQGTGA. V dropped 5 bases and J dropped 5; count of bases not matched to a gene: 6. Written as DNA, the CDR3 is TGTGCCAGCAGCCCTCTAGCGGGAGGGCCTGAGACCCAGTACTTC. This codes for CASSPLAGGPETQYF.

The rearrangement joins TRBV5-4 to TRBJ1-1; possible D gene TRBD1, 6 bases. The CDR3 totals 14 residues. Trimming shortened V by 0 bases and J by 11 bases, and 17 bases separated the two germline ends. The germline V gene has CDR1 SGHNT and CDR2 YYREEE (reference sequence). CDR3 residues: CASSLGAGEGFAFF. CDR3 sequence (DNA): TGTGCCAGCAGCTTGGGTGCAGGGGAGGGTTTTGCTTTCTTT.

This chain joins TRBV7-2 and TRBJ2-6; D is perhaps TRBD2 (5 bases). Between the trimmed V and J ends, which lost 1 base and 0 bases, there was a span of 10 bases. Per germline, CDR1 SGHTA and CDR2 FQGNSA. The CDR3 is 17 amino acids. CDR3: CASSLGYGSSGANVLTF. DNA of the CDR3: TGTGCCAGCAGCTTAGGCTATGGGAGCTCTGGGGCCAACGTCCTGACTTTC.

CDR3 DNA sequence: TGTGCCAGCAGTTTACGGCGGCCCTCCTACAATGAGCAGTTCTTC. This codes for CASSLRRPSYNEQFF. This rearrangement joins TRBV28 to TRBJ2-1; D is undetermined. This CDR3 has 15 residues. The V gene lost 2 bases and the J gene lost 0 bases, with 8 bases spanning the gap. CDR1 and CDR2 (germline): MDHEN, SYDVKM. Full variable domain (rest looked up from reference TRBV28 and TRBJ2-1): DVKVTQSSRYLVKRTGEKVFLECVQDMDHENMFWYRQDPGLGLRLIYFSYDVKMKEKGDIPEGYSVSREKKERFSLILESASTNQTSMYLCASSLRRPSYNEQFFGPGTRLTVL.

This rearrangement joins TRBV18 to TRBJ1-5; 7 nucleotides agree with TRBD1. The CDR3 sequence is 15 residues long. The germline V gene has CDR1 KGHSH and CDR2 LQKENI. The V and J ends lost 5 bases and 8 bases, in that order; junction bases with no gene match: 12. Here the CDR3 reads CASSSTGTAWEPQHF. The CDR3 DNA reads TGTGCCAGCTCATCGACCGGGACAGCCTGGGAGCCCCAGCATTTT.

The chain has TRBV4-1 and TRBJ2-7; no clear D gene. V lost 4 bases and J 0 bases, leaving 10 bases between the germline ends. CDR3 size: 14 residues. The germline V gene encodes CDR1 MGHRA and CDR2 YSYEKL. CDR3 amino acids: CASSPLRVSYEQYF. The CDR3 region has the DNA TGCGCCAGCAGCCCACTACGGGTCTCCTACGAGCAGTACTTC.

The DNA of the CDR3 is TGTGCCAGCAGCTCCTCGACTTTCTCCTACGAGCAGTACTTC. As protein: CASSSSTFSYEQYF. V gene TRBV7-6 combines with J gene TRBJ2-7; no clear D. Germline CDR1 is SGHVS and CDR2 is FNYEAQ. This CDR3 contains 14 residues. V was trimmed by 4 bases and J by 0 bases, leaving 10 bases between them.

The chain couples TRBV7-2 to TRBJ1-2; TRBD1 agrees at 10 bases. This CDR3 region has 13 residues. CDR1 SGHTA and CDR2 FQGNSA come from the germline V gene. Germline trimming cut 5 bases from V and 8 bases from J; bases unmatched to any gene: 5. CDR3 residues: CASSRRDRGGYTF. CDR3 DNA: TGTGCCAGCAGCAGGCGGGACAGGGGCGGCTACACCTTC.

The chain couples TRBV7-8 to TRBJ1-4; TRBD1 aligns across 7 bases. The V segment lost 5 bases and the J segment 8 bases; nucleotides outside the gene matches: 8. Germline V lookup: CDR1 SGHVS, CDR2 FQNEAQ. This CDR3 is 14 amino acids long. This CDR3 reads CASSQGQGGEKLFF. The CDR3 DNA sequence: TGTGCCAGCAGCCAGGGGCAGGGGGGAGAAAAACTGTTTTTT.

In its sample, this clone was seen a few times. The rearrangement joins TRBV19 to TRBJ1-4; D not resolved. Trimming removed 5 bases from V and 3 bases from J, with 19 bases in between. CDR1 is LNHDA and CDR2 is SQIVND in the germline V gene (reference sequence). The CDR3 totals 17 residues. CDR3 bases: TGTGCCAGTAGTTCTGCGAGAGGTCAGTTGTCTAATGAAAAACTGTTTTTT. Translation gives CASSSARGQLSNEKLFF.

The CDR3, as DNA: TGTGCCAGCAGCTTACTCGCGGGAGGGGTCAATGAGCAGTTCTTC. It encodes CASSLLAGGVNEQFF. This chain uses TRBV7-9 with TRBJ2-1; 9 bases agree with TRBD2. There are 15 residues in the CDR3. Germline V CDR1 and CDR2: SEHNR, FQNEAQ (reference sequence). Trimming cost V 2 bases and J 6 bases; bases outside gene matches: 5.